Listed below are T cell receptor beta chains from one sample, sequenced in a study of OX40 agonist ivuxolimab in advanced cancers. Assay used: immunoSEQ multiplex PCR; TCRdb lists only in-frame clones, some missing. The sample has 95,000 or so clones; approximately 85% are singletons. The sample here was CD4+ or CD8+ T cells sorted from blood, taken in a trial of the OX40 agonist ivuxolimab. Receptors were obtained from an adult with an advanced solid tumor such as melanoma, head and neck, liver or kidney cancer. The CDR3 runs from the conserved cysteine through the conserved F or W.

J | V | CDR3
TRBJ1-2 | TRBV4-1 | CASSPGQGAGYGYTF
TRBJ2-2 | TRBV9 | CASSARTPFIPGELFF
TRBJ2-7 | TRBV4-1 | CASSHRVYRSEQYF
TRBJ1-2 | TRBV5-4 | CASISGEDGYTF
TRBJ1-6 | TRBV30 | CAWTLGADNSPLHF
TRBJ2-2 | TRBV7-9 | CASSPGRVGELFF
TRBJ1-1 | TRBV7-9 | CASSGLDRDRVNTEAFF
TRBJ2-5 | TRBV29-1 | CSVEDDPLAGGLPQETQYF
TRBJ2-7 | TRBV21-1 | CASSNSLDTNYEQYF
TRBJ2-1 | TRBV5-1 | CASSLQGGSNEQFF
TRBJ2-5 | TRBV28 | CASSSQGARETQYF
TRBJ2-5 | TRBV19 | CASSPPGTYQETQYF
TRBJ1-1 | TRBV5-5 | CASSLARLSTEAFF
TRBJ1-5 | TRBV7-2 | CASSLDMEPQHF
TRBJ1-1 | TRBV4-2 | CASSQEPAEGQKAFF